The table lists the clone carrying this T cell receptor (beta chain) with a few counts. This sample is part of a study of blood T cells in healthy people across ages. The germline CDR1 and CDR2 sequences are MNHEY and SVGAGI. V was cut by 6 bases and J by 4 bases, with 12 bases left in between. The CDR3 sequence is 14 residues long. A J-beta primer mix and a sample-barcoded 5' primer were used in a second PCR of about 7 to 12 cycles. Each cDNA molecule, via a template-switch adaptor with 12 random nucleotides, was tagged. TCRdb reprocessed the 5' RACE reads via MiXCR and lists one record per CDR3 protein. The sample consists of more than 800,000 distinct CDR3 sequences, 29% of them appearing once.

Specimen: blood. The sequence derives from a woman of 80 years or more in good health. The chain joins TRBV6-5 to TRBJ2-2; D ambiguous. The CDR3 loop reads CASRAFRTTGELFF. The CDR3 bases are TGTGCCAGCAGGGCGTTCAGGACCACCGGGGAGCTGTTTTTT.